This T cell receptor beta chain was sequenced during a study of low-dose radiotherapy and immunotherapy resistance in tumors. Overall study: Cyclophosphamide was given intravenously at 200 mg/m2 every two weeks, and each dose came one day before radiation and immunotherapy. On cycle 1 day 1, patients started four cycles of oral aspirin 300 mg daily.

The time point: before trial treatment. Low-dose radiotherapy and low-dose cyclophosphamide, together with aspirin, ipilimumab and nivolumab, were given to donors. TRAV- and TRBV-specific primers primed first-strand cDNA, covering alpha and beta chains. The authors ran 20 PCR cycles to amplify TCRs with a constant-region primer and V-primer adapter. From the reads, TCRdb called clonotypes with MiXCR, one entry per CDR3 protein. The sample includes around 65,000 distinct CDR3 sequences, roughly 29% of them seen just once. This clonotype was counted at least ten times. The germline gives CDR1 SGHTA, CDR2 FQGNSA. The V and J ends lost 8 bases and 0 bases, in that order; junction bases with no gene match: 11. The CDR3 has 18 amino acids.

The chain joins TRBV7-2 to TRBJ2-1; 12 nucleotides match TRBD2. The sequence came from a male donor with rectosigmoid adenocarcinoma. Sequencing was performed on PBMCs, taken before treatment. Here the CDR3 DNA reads TGTGCCAGCTCGCGGGGGCTAGCGGGAGGGAGCTCCTACAATGAGCAGTTCTTC. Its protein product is CASSRGLAGGSSYNEQFF.